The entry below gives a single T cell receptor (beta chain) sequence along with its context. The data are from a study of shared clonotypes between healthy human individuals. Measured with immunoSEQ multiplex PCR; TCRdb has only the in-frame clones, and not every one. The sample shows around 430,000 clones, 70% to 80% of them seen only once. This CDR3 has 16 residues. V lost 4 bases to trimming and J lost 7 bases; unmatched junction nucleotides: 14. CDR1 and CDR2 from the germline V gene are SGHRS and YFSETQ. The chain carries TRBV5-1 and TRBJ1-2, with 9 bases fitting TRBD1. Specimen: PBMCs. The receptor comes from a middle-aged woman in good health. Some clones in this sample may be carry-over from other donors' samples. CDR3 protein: CASSRTAGTGTPGYTF. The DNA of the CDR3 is TGCGCCAGCAGCAGAACTGCCGGGACAGGGACGCCTGGCTACACCTTC.